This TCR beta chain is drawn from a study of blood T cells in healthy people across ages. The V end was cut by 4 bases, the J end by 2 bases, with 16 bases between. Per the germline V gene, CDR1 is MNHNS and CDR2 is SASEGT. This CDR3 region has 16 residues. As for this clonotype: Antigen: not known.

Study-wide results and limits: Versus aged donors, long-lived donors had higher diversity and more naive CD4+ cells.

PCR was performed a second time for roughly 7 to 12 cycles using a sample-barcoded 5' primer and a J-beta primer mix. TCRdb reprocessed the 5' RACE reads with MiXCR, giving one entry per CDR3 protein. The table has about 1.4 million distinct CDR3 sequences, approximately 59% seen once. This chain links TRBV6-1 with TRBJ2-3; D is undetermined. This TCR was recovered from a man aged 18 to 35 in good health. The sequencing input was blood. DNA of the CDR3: TGTGCCAGCAGTGCCCTAACCGGGTCATCCACAGATACGCAGTATTTT. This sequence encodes CASSALTGSSTDTQYF.